This T cell receptor (beta chain) was recovered during a study of cytotoxic CD8 clonotypes in ibrutinib-treated CLL. General study findings and limits: Samples from sustained-remission and progressing patients were taken at different times. At the start, clonality exceeded age-matched healthy donors and followed circulating CD8+ T-cell counts.

Trimming removed 1 base from V and 5 bases from J; junction bases left unmatched: 15. The CDR3 has 20 amino acids. In germline, CDR1 is MGHRA, CDR2 YSYEKL. Repertoires were generated with immunoSEQ multiplex PCR, while TCRdb's copy carries only in-frame clones and drops some. The sample shows nearly 50,000 clones, 45% to 60% of them seen only once. A word on this clone: The antigen is unknown.

The input for sequencing was PBMCs, taken after 24 months of ibrutinib treatment. The chain has TRBV4-1 and TRBJ1-6, with 9 nucleotides matching TRBD1. This TCR came from a human donor with chronic lymphocytic leukemia. This CDR3 is CASSQGPGTGWKKNNSPLHF. The CDR3 nucleotides are TGCGCCAGCAGCCAAGGTCCCGGGACAGGGTGGAAAAAAAATAATTCACCCCTCCACTTT.